A single sample is the source of the 27 T cell receptor beta chains below, sequenced in a study of control samples from healthy donors and cancer patients. Here immunoSEQ multiplex PCR was the method, and the copy in TCRdb shows in-frame clones only, minus some. The data show 50,000 to 65,000 clones, 75% to 95% seen once. Material for sequencing was PBMCs. These receptors all stem from a man aged 25 to 40 with colorectal cancer.

The gene calls are TRBV5-5 and TRBJ2-7, with TRBD1 identical over 7 bases. The ends lost 4 bases at V and 3 bases at J; junction bases unmatched: 10. Germline CDR1 reads SGHKS; CDR2 reads YYEKEE (reference sequence). The length of the CDR3 is 15 residues. The CDR3 DNA follows: TGTGCCAGCAGCCTGCTTACAGGGGAGAACTACGAGCAGTACTTC. It encodes CASSLLTGENYEQYF.

The rearrangement joins TRBV5-8 to TRBJ2-7, with 7 bases that match TRBD1. Trimming cost V 4 bases and J 2 bases; bases outside gene matches: 18. This CDR3 contains 18 residues. The germline gives CDR1 SGHTS, CDR2 YDEGEE. Here the CDR3 reads CASSPIAHRSGTAYEQYF. CDR3 nucleotides: TGTGCCAGCAGCCCTATAGCGCACCGATCCGGGACAGCCTACGAGCAGTACTTC.

V is TRBV9 and J is TRBJ2-3; the D gene is possibly TRBD2 (6 bases). V lost 2 bases, J lost 2 bases, and 15 bases lay in between. This CDR3 is 16 amino acids long. Germline V gene lookup returns CDR1 SGDLS and CDR2 YYNGEE. CDR3 in amino acids: CASSVRGEADTDTQYF. CDR3 coding DNA: TGTGCCAGCAGCGTTCGCGGGGAGGCGGACACAGATACGCAGTATTTT.

CDR3 sequence reads: CASSVGLVGYEQYF. CDR3 in DNA: TGTGCCAGCAGCGTAGGACTAGTGGGCTACGAGCAGTACTTC. V usage is TRBV9 and J usage is TRBJ2-7, with D possibly matching TRBD2 (6 bases). There are 14 residues in the CDR3. CDR1 is SGDLS and CDR2 is YYNGEE in the germline V gene. V was pared by 0 bases and J by 3 bases, with 10 bases between.

This clone was counted a single time. This rearrangement joins TRBV7-9 to TRBJ1-4, with D tentatively TRBD1 (6 bases). The CDR3 spans 15 residues. Trimming took off 5 bases at V and 7 bases at J, with 17 bases between the two ends. Per the germline V gene, CDR1 is SEHNR and CDR2 is FQNEAQ (reference sequence). The CDR3 DNA follows: TGTGCCAGCAGCGACGTTCGGGGGCTGGGTGAAAAACTGTTTTTT. Residues: CASSDVRGLGEKLFF.

This chain links TRBV5-1 with TRBJ1-3; D call uncertain. The CDR3 consists of 16 residues. Germline assignment: CDR1 SGHRS and CDR2 YFSETQ. V lost 0 bases and J lost 0, with 10 bases in between. CDR3: CASSLVGSRSGNTIYF. The CDR3 DNA sequence: TGCGCCAGCAGCTTGGTGGGCAGCCGCTCTGGAAACACCATATATTTT.

This chain links TRBV6-6 with TRBJ1-6; 7 bases agree with TRBD1. CDR3 length: 17 residues. CDR1 MNHNY and CDR2 SVGAGI come from the germline V gene (reference sequence). Trimming at V came to 5 bases and at J to 0 bases, leaving 7 bases not matched to a gene. The CDR3 loop reads CASSRAGGSSYNSPLHF. The CDR3 DNA follows: TGTGCCAGCAGTCGTGCAGGGGGGAGCTCCTATAATTCACCCCTCCACTTT.

A word on this clone: Within the sample, other DNA sequences also encode this same CDR3. This CDR3 reads CASSLSGGRNTGELFF. The CDR3 nucleotides are TGCGCCAGCAGCTTGTCCGGGGGAAGAAACACCGGGGAGCTGTTTTTT. J is TRBJ2-2 and V is TRBV5-1; possibly TRBD2 for D (6 bases). The CDR3 covers 16 residues. V lost 1 base to trimming and J lost 2 bases, with 12 bases between them. Germline V gives CDR1 SGHRS, CDR2 YFSETQ.

The chain links TRBV7-8 to TRBJ1-1; TRBD1 matches at 8 bases. The CDR3 covers 17 residues. The germline CDR1 and CDR2 sequences are SGHVS and FQNEAQ. V lost 1 base, J lost 6 bases, and 13 bases stayed unmatched. CDR3 region: CASSLGLRQGAGPEAFF. In nucleotides, the CDR3 is TGTGCCAGCAGCTTAGGATTAAGGCAGGGGGCGGGGCCTGAAGCTTTCTTT.

This clone turned up a few times. This chain links TRBV19 with TRBJ2-2, with 7 positions matching TRBD2. After removal of 6 bases from V and 3 bases from J, the junction contained 7 bases not matched to a gene. Germline V gene lookup returns CDR1 LNHDA and CDR2 SQIVND (reference sequence). The CDR3 totals 15 residues. The CDR3: CASRVLAEDTGELFF. DNA for the CDR3: TGTGCCAGTAGGGTCCTAGCGGAGGACACCGGGGAGCTGTTTTTT.

This clone has just a few counts. The chain carries TRBV4-1 and TRBJ1-1; maybe TRBD1 (6 bases). CDR3 length equals 17 residues. Trimming shortened V by 0 bases and J by 1 base, and 15 bases separated the two germline ends. Germline V gives CDR1 MGHRA, CDR2 YSYEKL. The CDR3: CASSQDPRQASNTEAFF. Here the CDR3 DNA reads TGCGCCAGCAGCCAAGACCCACGACAGGCTTCGAACACTGAAGCTTTCTTT.

The genes are TRBV6-5 and TRBJ1-2, with D tentatively TRBD1 (5 bases). Germline CDR1 reads MNHEY; CDR2 reads SVGAGI. Trimming left V 3 bases short and J 8 bases short, with 16 bases between. The CDR3 is made up of 14 amino acids. The CDR3 sequence is CASSYATGRGGYTF. In DNA, the CDR3 is TGTGCCAGCAGTTATGCCACAGGACGAGGCGGCTACACCTTC.

The chain combines TRBV14 with TRBJ2-7; D gene uncertain. CDR1 SGHDN and CDR2 FVKESK come from the germline V gene. Trimming cost V 1 base and J 3 bases, with 7 bases left between them. The CDR3 totals 13 residues. CDR3 sequence reads: CASSQGVSYEQYV. The DNA for the CDR3 is TGTGCCAGCAGCCAAGGAGTAAGCTACGAGCAGTACGTC.

V and J are TRBV7-8 and TRBJ1-5; 11 bases match TRBD1. V lost 3 bases to trimming and J lost 7 bases; unmatched junction nucleotides: 23. CDR1 is SGHVS, CDR2 FQNEAQ, per germline. The CDR3 is 21 amino acids. The CDR3 reads CASSFLRAGTGGVGRSQPQHF. The CDR3 coding sequence is TGTGCCAGCAGCTTTTTAAGAGCGGGGACAGGGGGTGTGGGCAGGTCCCAGCCCCAGCATTTT.

This chain links TRBV10-3 with TRBJ2-1, with TRBD2 identical over 10 bases. CDR3 size: 16 residues. V dropped 11 bases and J dropped 4; count of bases not matched to a gene: 14. Germline CDR1 reads ENHRY; CDR2 reads SYGVKD. The CDR3 DNA is TGTGCCGCGTGGGGGCCGGCTAGCGGGGGATACAATGAGCAGTTCTTC. It translates to CAAWGPASGGYNEQFF.

The V call is TRBV6-6, the J call TRBJ1-2; 9 bases map to TRBD1. V was clipped by 5 bases and J by 5 bases; unmatched bases: 9. Germline V lookup: CDR1 MNHNY, CDR2 SVGAGI (reference sequence). The CDR3 sequence is 15 residues long. CDR3 loop: CASSRPDRGGYGYTF. The CDR3 DNA sequence: TGTGCCAGCAGTCGCCCGGACAGGGGAGGGTATGGCTACACCTTC.

V gene TRBV6-1 combines with J gene TRBJ1-1; D call uncertain. CDR3 size: 17 residues. Trimming left V 2 bases short and J 0 bases short, with 16 bases between. Germline lookup yields CDR1 MNHNS and CDR2 SASEGT. CDR3 residues: CASSEPILPGLNTEAFF. The DNA for the CDR3 is TGTGCCAGCAGTGAACCCATTCTACCGGGATTGAACACTGAAGCTTTCTTT.

The V and J genes are TRBV27 and TRBJ1-2, with TRBD1 identical over 10 bases. CDR1 MNHEY and CDR2 SMNVEV come from the germline V gene (reference sequence). The CDR3 consists of 15 residues. V was pared by 3 bases and J by 6 bases, with 7 bases of the junction left unmatched. The CDR3, as DNA: TGTGCCAGCAGTTTGACAGGGGGCTCGGTTAATGGCTACACCTTC. Protein: CASSLTGGSVNGYTF.

The chain links TRBV19 to TRBJ2-2, with D possibly being TRBD1 (5 bases). The CDR3 is made up of 18 amino acids. The V gene's germline CDR1 is LNHDA and CDR2 SQIVND (reference sequence). Trimming pared 7 bases from V and 2 bases from J, leaving 23 bases between. CDR3 DNA sequence: TGTGCCAGTACCCAGTATGGGGCAGCCGTTATAAACACCGGGGAGCTGTTTTTT. This encodes CASTQYGAAVINTGELFF.

The rearrangement uses TRBV10-1 and TRBJ2-5; D is unresolved. CDR3 length: 15 residues. Trimming removed 4 bases from V and 5 bases from J, with 17 bases in between. Germline CDR1 and CDR2: WNHNN and SYGVQD (reference sequence). CDR3 sequence reads: CASSGGKSELETQYF. CDR3 coding DNA: TGCGCCAGCAGTGGAGGAAAGTCTGAATTGGAGACCCAGTACTTC.

The rearrangement uses TRBV10-3 and TRBJ1-1; 9 nucleotides align to TRBD1. The V gene end was trimmed by 2 bases and the J gene end by 6 bases; junction bases not matched to a gene: 7. Germline CDR1 and CDR2: ENHRY and SYGVKD. The CDR3 runs to 15 residues. The CDR3 DNA reads as TGTGCCATCAGTGAGATGGGACAGGGTACCGCTGAAGCTTTCTTT. It translates to CAISEMGQGTAEAFF.

CDR3 in DNA: TGTGCCAGCTCTCCAAGCGGGGGAAATACGCAGTATTTT. It is translated as CASSPSGGNTQYF. J is TRBJ2-3 and V is TRBV18; 8 bases match TRBD2. The V gene end was trimmed by 6 bases and the J gene end by 7 bases; junction bases not matched to a gene: 6. The V gene's germline CDR1 is KGHSH and CDR2 LQKENI. The CDR3 runs to 13 residues.

The rearrangement uses TRBV24-1 and TRBJ2-1, with D tentatively TRBD1 or TRBD2 (5 bases each). The CDR3 is 14 amino acids. Germline loops: CDR1 KGHDR, CDR2 SFDVKD. V lost 7 bases and J 2 bases, leaving 11 bases between the germline ends. CDR3 residues: CATSRDGPYNEQFF. In DNA, the CDR3 is TGTGCCACCAGCCGGGACGGCCCCTACAATGAGCAGTTCTTC.

This chain uses TRBV30 with TRBJ2-3; D is unresolved. The CDR3 totals 13 residues. Germline V gene sequence: CDR1 GTSNPN, CDR2 SVGIG (reference sequence). V was trimmed by 1 base and J by 1 base, leaving 6 bases between them. CDR3 protein: CAWSGLRTDTQYF. In nucleotides, the CDR3 is TGTGCCTGGAGTGGGTTACGCACAGATACGCAGTATTTT.

The chain employs TRBV9 and TRBJ2-7, with 13 bases lining up with TRBD2. Germline assignment: CDR1 SGDLS and CDR2 YYNGEE. This CDR3 region has 15 residues. V trimming: 4 bases; J trimming: 5 bases; junction bases outside the gene matches: 6. CDR3 sequence reads: CASSPGLAGIDEQYF. The CDR3 DNA reads TGTGCCAGCAGCCCGGGACTAGCGGGGATCGACGAGCAGTACTTC.

The CDR3 DNA sequence: TGTGCCAGCACAAATAACCTAGCAGATACGCAGTATTTT. It encodes CASTNNLADTQYF. The gene calls are TRBV6-5 and TRBJ2-3; D unclear. CDR1 is MNHEY, CDR2 SVGAGI, per germline. Trimming removed 7 bases at V and 4 bases at J, with 12 bases between. The CDR3 contains 13 residues.

The table lists this clone with a count of one. The rearrangement links TRBV10-3 to TRBJ2-5, with D perhaps matching TRBD2 (6 bases). V dropped 6 bases and J dropped 1 base, with 27 bases sitting between them. Germline V gene lookup returns CDR1 ENHRY and CDR2 SYGVKD. This CDR3 has 19 residues. The CDR3 region is CAISPSRYRVAATQETQYF. In DNA, the CDR3 is TGTGCCATCAGCCCGAGTCGTTATAGAGTAGCGGCCACCCAAGAGACCCAGTACTTC.